Each of the 7 T cell receptor beta chains below was sequenced from the same sample in a study of cytomegalovirus exposure and HLA in healthy donors. PCR involved 60 Vbeta and 13 Jbeta primers. Using immunoSEQ multiplex PCR, the repertoire was profiled, and TCRdb retains in-frame clones only, with some absent. Altogether about 170,000 clones are present, 70% to 80% being singletons, with the ten largest covering 2% to 2.5%. Sequencing used PBMCs. The origin of the receptors is a woman in her 30s in good health and CMV-seropositive.

This clone was observed a single time. This chain joins TRBV28 and TRBJ1-1; D may be TRBD1 (5 bases). V was shortened by 1 base and J by 10 bases, with 10 bases between the two germline ends. Germline V gene sequence: CDR1 MDHEN, CDR2 SYDVKM. CDR3 length: 12 amino acids. CDR3 bases: TGTGCCAGCAGTTTATTAATCCAGGGAGCTTTCTTT. It is translated as CASSLLIQGAFF.

The chain links TRBV6-5 to TRBJ2-7, with D maybe TRBD1 (6 bases). Germline V lookup: CDR1 MNHEY, CDR2 SVGAGI. The germline V and J ends were trimmed by 4 bases and 2 bases, with 15 bases remaining between them. The length of the CDR3 is 15 residues. This CDR3 reads CASSLTGKSTYEQYF. CDR3 nucleotide sequence: TGTGCCAGCAGTTTAACAGGGAAATCAACCTACGAGCAGTACTTC.

The chain employs TRBV30 and TRBJ2-1; a weak D match, TRBD2 (5 bases). Trimming pared 3 bases from V and 5 bases from J, leaving 11 bases between. The CDR3 totals 13 residues. Germline V gene data show CDR1 as GTSNPN and CDR2 as SVGIG (reference sequence). This CDR3 reads CAWRGLADNEQFF. The CDR3, as DNA: TGTGCCTGGAGAGGGCTAGCCGACAATGAGCAGTTCTTC. Based on the CDR3 plus reference TRBV30 and TRBJ2-1, the full variable domain is SQTIHQWPATLVQPVGSPLSLECTVEGTSNPNLYWYRQAAGRGLQLLFYSVGIGQISSEVPQNLSASRPQDRQFILSSKKLLLSDSGFYLCAWRGLADNEQFFGPGTRLTVL.

The chain is built from TRBV7-8 and TRBJ1-1, with D unclear. Germline V lookup: CDR1 SGHVS, CDR2 FQNEAQ. V lost 4 bases and J lost 1, with 13 bases in between. This CDR3 is 15 amino acids long. CDR3 bases: TGTGCCAGCAGCTCCGTTGCAGTATCGAACACTGAAGCTTTCTTT. Protein product: CASSSVAVSNTEAFF.

This clone is a singleton in its sample. J is TRBJ2-6 and V is TRBV15, with D possibly being TRBD1 (6 bases). Germline values: CDR1 LNHNV, CDR2 YYDKDF (reference sequence). The germline V and J ends were trimmed by 2 bases and 2 bases, with 22 bases remaining between them. CDR3 length: 20 residues. In nucleotides, the CDR3 is TGTGCCACCAGCAGAAAACTCTCTCCCAACAGGGAAACTGGGGCCAACGTCCTGACTTTC. Its translation: CATSRKLSPNRETGANVLTF.

The chain couples TRBV5-6 to TRBJ1-5; TRBD1 matches 8 bases. The CDR3 covers 16 residues. The V and J ends lost 0 bases and 4 bases, in that order; junction bases with no gene match: 6. Per germline, CDR1 SGHDT and CDR2 YYEEEE. The CDR3: CASSLGQGARNQPQHF. CDR3 bases: TGTGCCAGCAGCTTGGGGCAGGGGGCGAGAAATCAGCCCCAGCATTTT.

The CDR3 bases are TGTGCCAGCAGCCCGGGGGTGTTGGGCCGACTCCACTTT. This gives the protein CASSPGVLGRLHF. The chain carries TRBV6-5 and TRBJ1-6, with TRBD1 as a possible D gene (5 bases). CDR1 is MNHEY, CDR2 SVGAGI, per germline. Deletions cut 6 bases from V and 16 bases from J, with 19 bases between. CDR3 length equals 13 residues.